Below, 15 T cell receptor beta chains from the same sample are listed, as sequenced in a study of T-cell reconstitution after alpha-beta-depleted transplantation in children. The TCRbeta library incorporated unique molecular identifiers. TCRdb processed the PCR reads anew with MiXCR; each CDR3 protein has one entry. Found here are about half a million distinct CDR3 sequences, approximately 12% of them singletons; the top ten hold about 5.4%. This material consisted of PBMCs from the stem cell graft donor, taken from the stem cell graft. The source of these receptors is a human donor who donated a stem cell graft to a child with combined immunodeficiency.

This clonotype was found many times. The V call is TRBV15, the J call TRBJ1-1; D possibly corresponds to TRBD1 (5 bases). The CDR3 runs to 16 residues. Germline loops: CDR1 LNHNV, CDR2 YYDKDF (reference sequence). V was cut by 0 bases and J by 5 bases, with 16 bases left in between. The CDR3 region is CATSRDPGSVRTEAFF. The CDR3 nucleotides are TGTGCCACCAGCAGAGATCCAGGGAGCGTCCGGACTGAAGCTTTCTTT.

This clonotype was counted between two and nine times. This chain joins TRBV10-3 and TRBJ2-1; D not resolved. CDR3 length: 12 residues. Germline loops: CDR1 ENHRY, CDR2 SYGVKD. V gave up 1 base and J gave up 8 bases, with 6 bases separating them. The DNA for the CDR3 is TGTGCCATCAGTGAGTTTCGGGATGAGCAGTTCTTC. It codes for CAISEFRDEQFF.

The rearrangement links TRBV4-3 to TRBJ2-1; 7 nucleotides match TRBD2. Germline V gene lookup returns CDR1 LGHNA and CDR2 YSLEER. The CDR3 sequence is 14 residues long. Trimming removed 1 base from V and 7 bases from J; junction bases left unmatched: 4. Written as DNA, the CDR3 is TGCGCCAGCAGCCAAGGGTTGGGAGGGAATGAGCAGTTCTTC. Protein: CASSQGLGGNEQFF.

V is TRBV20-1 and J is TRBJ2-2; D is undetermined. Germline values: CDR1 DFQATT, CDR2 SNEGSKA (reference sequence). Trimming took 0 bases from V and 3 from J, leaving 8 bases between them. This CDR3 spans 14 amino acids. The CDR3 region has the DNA TGCAGTGCTAGAGATTTGAAGGACACCGGGGAGCTGTTTTTT. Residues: CSARDLKDTGELFF.

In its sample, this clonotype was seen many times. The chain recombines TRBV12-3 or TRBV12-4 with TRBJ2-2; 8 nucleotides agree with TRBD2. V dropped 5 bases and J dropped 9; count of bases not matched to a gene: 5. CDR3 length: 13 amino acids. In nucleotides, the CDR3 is TGTGCCAGCAGTCTGGGACTAGGTTGGGAGCTGTTTTTT. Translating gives CASSLGLGWELFF.

The CDR3 here is CAMGPGLLCWGYTF. The CDR3 bases are TGTGCCATGGGCCCCGGCCTCCTCTGCTGGGGCTACACCTTC. This chain connects TRBV4-2 to TRBJ1-2; D gene uncertain. This CDR3 contains 14 residues. Trimming cost V 10 bases and J 8 bases, with 23 bases left between them. Germline CDR1 is LGHNA and CDR2 is YNFKEQ.

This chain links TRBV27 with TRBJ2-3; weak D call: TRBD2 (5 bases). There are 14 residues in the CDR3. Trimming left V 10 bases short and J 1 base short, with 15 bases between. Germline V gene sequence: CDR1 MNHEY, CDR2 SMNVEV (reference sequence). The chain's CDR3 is CATVDSGGTDTQYF. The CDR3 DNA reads TGTGCCACCGTAGACTCCGGGGGCACAGATACGCAGTATTTT.

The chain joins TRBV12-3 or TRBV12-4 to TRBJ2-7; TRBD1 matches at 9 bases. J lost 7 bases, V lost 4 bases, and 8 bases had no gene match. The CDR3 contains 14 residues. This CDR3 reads CASSSGTGSREQYF. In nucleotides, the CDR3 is TGTGCCAGCAGTTCAGGGACAGGGTCGCGGGAGCAGTACTTC.

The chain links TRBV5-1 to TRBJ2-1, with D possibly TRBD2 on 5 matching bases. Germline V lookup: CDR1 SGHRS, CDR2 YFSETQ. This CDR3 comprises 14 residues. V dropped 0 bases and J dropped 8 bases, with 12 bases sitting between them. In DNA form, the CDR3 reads TGCGCCAGCAGCTTGGTGGGAGCGAGGGATGAGCAGTTCTTC. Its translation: CASSLVGARDEQFF.

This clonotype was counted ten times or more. CDR3 sequence (DNA): TGTGCCAGCAGCCCTGACCTGGCGGTTGAAAAACTGTTTTTT. Its protein product is CASSPDLAVEKLFF. This chain links TRBV28 with TRBJ1-4; no firm D call. CDR3 length: 14 amino acids. Trimming took off 6 bases at V and 7 bases at J, with 15 bases between the two ends. Looked up from germline, CDR1 is MDHEN and CDR2 is SYDVKM.

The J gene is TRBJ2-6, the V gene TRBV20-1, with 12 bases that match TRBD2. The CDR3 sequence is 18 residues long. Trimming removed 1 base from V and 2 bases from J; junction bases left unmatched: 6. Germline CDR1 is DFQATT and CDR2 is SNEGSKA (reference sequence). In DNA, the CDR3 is TGCAGTGCTAGAGGGGGTCTAGCGGGAGGGACTGGGGCCAACGTCCTGACTTTC. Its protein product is CSARGGLAGGTGANVLTF.

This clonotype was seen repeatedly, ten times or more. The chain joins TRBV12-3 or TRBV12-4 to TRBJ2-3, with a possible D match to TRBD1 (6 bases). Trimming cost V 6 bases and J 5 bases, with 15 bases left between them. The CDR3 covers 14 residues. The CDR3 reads CASRWPGAGDTQYF. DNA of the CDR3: TGTGCCAGCAGATGGCCAGGGGCTGGAGATACGCAGTATTTT.

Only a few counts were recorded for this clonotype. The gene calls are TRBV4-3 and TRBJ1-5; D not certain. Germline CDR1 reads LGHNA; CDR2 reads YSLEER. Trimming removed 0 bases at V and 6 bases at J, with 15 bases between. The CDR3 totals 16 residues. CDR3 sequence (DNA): TGCGCCAGCAGCCAAGAGGGTCCGGGAGGGTCTCAGCCCCAGCATTTT. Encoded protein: CASSQEGPGGSQPQHF.

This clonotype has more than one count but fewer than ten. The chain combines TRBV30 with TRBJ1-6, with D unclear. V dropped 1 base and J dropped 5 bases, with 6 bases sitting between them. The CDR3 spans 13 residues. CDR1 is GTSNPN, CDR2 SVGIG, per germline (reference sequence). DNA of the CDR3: TGTGCCTGGAGTGGGGCTAATAATTCACCCCTCCACTTT. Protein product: CAWSGANNSPLHF.

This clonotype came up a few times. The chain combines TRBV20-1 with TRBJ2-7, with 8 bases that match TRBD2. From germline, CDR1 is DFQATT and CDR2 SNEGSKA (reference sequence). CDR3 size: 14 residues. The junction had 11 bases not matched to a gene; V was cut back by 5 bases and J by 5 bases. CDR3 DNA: TGCAGTGCTTCAGGCGGGGGGTTGTTCGACGAGCAGTACTTC. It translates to CSASGGGLFDEQYF.